This is a list of T cell receptor beta chains from one sample in a study of blood T cell repertoires in COVID-19. Repertoires were generated with immunoSEQ multiplex PCR, while TCRdb's copy carries only in-frame clones and drops some. This sample carries about 110,000 clones, 76% of them seen once, and the ten largest clones take approximately 3.9%. The sample consisted of peripheral blood. All receptors come from an elderly woman with acute or convalescent COVID-19. CDR3s include the opening cysteine and the closing phenylalanine or tryptophan. A D gene is named only where the DNA matches it firmly. Only some rows state a clone size, as once, few, many or a class for expanded clones.

J | V | size | D | CDR3 | DNA
TRBJ1-2 | TRBV20-1 | few | TRBD1 | CSASTQGPNYGYTF | TGCAGTGCTAGTACACAGGGGCCGAACTATGGCTACACCTTC
TRBJ1-2 | TRBV10-3 | few | NA | CAISESIGGNYGYTF | TGTGCCATCAGTGAGTCGATTGGCGGGAACTATGGCTACACCTTC
TRBJ1-1 | TRBV27 | NA | NA | CASSPGILVTEAFF | TGTGCCAGCAGTCCGGGTATATTAGTCACTGAAGCTTTCTTT
TRBJ2-1 | TRBV19 | NA | NA | CASSLRESSYNEQFF | TGTGCCAGTAGTCTCCGCGAGTCCTCCTACAATGAGCAGTTCTTC
TRBJ1-2 | TRBV10-3 | NA | NA | CAISESGRAYGYTF | TGTGCCATCAGTGAGTCCGGCAGGGCCTATGGCTACACCTTC
TRBJ1-3 | TRBV19 | NA | NA | CASGLPGHGSGNTIYF | TGTGCCAGTGGATTACCGGGACACGGGTCTGGAAACACCATATATTTT
TRBJ2-5 | TRBV7-2 | NA | TRBD2 | CASSLNWAGGGGTQYF | TGTGCCAGCAGCTTAAATTGGGCGGGAGGAGGGGGGACCCAGTACTTC
TRBJ1-2 | TRBV12-5 | NA | TRBD1 | CASGSDRFYGYTF | TGTGCTAGTGGCTCGGACAGGTTCTATGGCTACACCTTC
TRBJ1-1 | TRBV6-6 | NA | NA | CASSPQQNTEAFF | TGTGCCAGCAGCCCGCAACAAAACACTGAAGCTTTCTTT
TRBJ1-2 | TRBV4-1 | NA | TRBD1 | CASSLDRAGYGYTF | TGCGCCAGCAGCCTTGACAGGGCGGGCTATGGCTACACCTTC
TRBJ1-2 | TRBV11-2 | many | TRBD1 | CASSPGGEGSGYTF | TGTGCCAGCAGCCCAGGGGGAGAGGGAAGCGGCTACACCTTC
TRBJ1-3 | TRBV9 | once | NA | CASSPRGGAGNTIYF | TGTGCCAGCAGCCCCCGAGGGGGGGCTGGAAACACCATATATTTT
TRBJ1-6 | TRBV6-5 | NA | NA | CASSSTPGAGSPLHF | TGTGCCAGCAGTTCGACCCCAGGGGCCGGCTCACCCCTCCACTTT
TRBJ1-6 | TRBV30 | NA | NA | CASLGRFDSSYNSPLHF | TGTGCCTCCTTAGGACGATTCGACAGCTCCTATAATTCACCCCTCCACTTT
TRBJ1-2 | TRBV27 | NA | NA | CASSLRGNYGYTF | TGTGCCAGCAGTTTAAGGGGCAACTATGGCTACACCTTC
TRBJ2-3 | TRBV5-1 | NA | NA | CASSFVGSRRRETYTQYF | TGCGCCAGCAGCTTTGTGGGGAGTCGGCGCAGAGAGACCTATACGCAGTATTTT
TRBJ1-5 | TRBV7-8 | NA | TRBD1 | CASSSSLGQGGQPQHF | TGTGCCAGCAGCTCTAGCCTTGGACAGGGCGGTCAGCCCCAGCATTTT
TRBJ1-2 | TRBV6-1 | NA | NA | CASSLTGSSGGYTF | TGTGCCAGCAGTCTCACAGGGTCCTCTGGTGGCTACACCTTC
TRBJ2-1 | TRBV11-1 | once | TRBD1 | CASSFWTGDPYNEQFF | TGTGCCAGCAGCTTCTGGACAGGGGACCCTTACAATGAGCAGTTCTTC
TRBJ2-5 | TRBV5-8 | NA | NA | CASSRGLSETQYF | TGTGCCAGCAGCAGGGGACTCTCAGAGACCCAGTACTTC
TRBJ2-3 | TRBV9 | NA | NA | CASSVGWGERTDTQYF | TGTGCCAGCAGCGTAGGATGGGGCGAACGCACAGATACGCAGTATTTT
TRBJ2-3 | TRBV3-1/TRBV3-2 | NA | TRBD2 | CASSGLAGDTQYF | TGTGCCAGCAGCGGACTAGCGGGGGATACGCAGTATTTT
TRBJ2-7 | TRBV10-1 | NA | TRBD1 | CASSAGDRPGEQYF | TGCGCCAGCAGTGCCGGGGACAGGCCCGGCGAGCAGTACTTC
TRBJ2-7 | TRBV11-2 | NA | NA | CASSIHPIGSYEQYF | TGTGCCAGCAGCATACACCCAATCGGGTCCTACGAGCAGTACTTC
TRBJ2-3 | TRBV18 | NA | TRBD1 | CASSQRGQAISTDTQYF | TGTGCCAGCTCACAGCGAGGACAGGCGATTAGCACAGATACGCAGTATTTT
TRBJ1-6 | TRBV18 | NA | NA | CASSSAGDGSPLHF | TGTGCCAGCTCATCGGCAGGGGACGGTTCACCCCTCCACTTT
TRBJ1-5 | TRBV19 | few | NA | CASSMGRPGNQPQHF | TGTGCCAGTAGTATGGGCAGGCCAGGCAATCAGCCCCAGCATTTT
TRBJ2-2 | TRBV9 | NA | NA | CASSVGRVDTGELFF | TGTGCCAGCAGCGTCGGCAGGGTAGACACCGGGGAGCTGTTTTTT
TRBJ1-6 | TRBV30 | NA | NA | CAWSDVGRSPLHF | TGTGCCTGGAGTGACGTGGGGAGGTCACCCCTCCACTTT